Each of the 20 T cell receptor beta chains below was sequenced from the same sample in a study of blood T cell repertoires in COVID-19 (TCRdb year 2020). The receptor library was made with the immunoSEQ multiplex PCR assay. In TCRdb, the immuneACCESS table is reduced to in-frame sequences with V and J assigned. These tables do not hold every clone; where another copy was compared, an unresolved V gene accounts for under half, and the others remain unexplained. The table for this sample lists 250,000 to 400,000 clones; around 88% of them were counted only once. In total, the top ten clones hold 1.5% to 2% of the sample. The sample consisted of peripheral blood. The receptors here all came from a woman aged 25 to 45 with COVID-19, enrolled during active disease.

The rearrangement uses TRBV18 and TRBJ2-2, with a possible D match to TRBD1 (6 bases). The germline V gene encodes CDR1 KGHSH and CDR2 LQKENI. The ends were cut back, 4 bases at V and 0 bases at J, with 12 bases in the middle. The CDR3 is made up of 16 amino acids. In DNA, the CDR3 is TGTGCCAGCTCACTGATGACAGGAACGAACACCGGGGAGCTGTTTTTT. This gives the protein CASSLMTGTNTGELFF.

This sequence joins TRBV19 and TRBJ1-3; 7 bases fit TRBD1. Germline assignment: CDR1 LNHDA and CDR2 SQIVND (reference sequence). The CDR3 runs to 15 residues. Germline trimming cut 6 bases from V and 4 bases from J; bases unmatched to any gene: 9. Here the CDR3 DNA reads TGTGCCAGTAGGGAAAAACAGGGGCTGGGAAACACCATATATTTT. The encoded protein is CASREKQGLGNTIYF.

This sequence joins TRBV18 and TRBJ1-4; D is ambiguous. The CDR3 totals 15 residues. CDR1 and CDR2 (germline): KGHSH, LQKENI. V dropped 2 bases and J dropped 4 bases, with 11 bases sitting between them. The CDR3 sequence: CASSPSHSINEKLFF. CDR3 bases: TGTGCCAGCTCACCAAGTCACAGCATTAATGAAAAACTGTTTTTT. The entire variable domain, with the rest obtained from reference TRBV18 and TRBJ1-4, is as follows: NAGVMQNPRHLVRRRGQEARLRCSPMKGHSHVYWYRQLPEEGLKFMVYLQKENIIDESGMPKERFSAEFPKEGPSILRIQQVVRGDSAAYFCASSPSHSINEKLFFGSGTQLSVL.

V usage is TRBV5-1 and J usage is TRBJ2-2; no firm D call. CDR3 size: 14 residues. From germline, CDR1 is SGHRS and CDR2 YFSETQ. Between the trimmed V and J ends, which lost 5 bases and 6 bases, there was a span of 14 bases. Here the CDR3 DNA reads TGCGCCAGCAGAATCCATAGCTTGGCCGGGGAGCTGTTTTTT. This sequence encodes CASRIHSLAGELFF.

This chain links TRBV27 with TRBJ2-7, with D possibly being TRBD1 (5 bases). CDR3 length: 11 residues. V was shortened by 3 bases and J by 11 bases, with 11 bases between the two germline ends. Germline V gene lookup returns CDR1 MNHEY and CDR2 SMNVEV (reference sequence). CDR3 amino acids: CASSFHGAKYF. CDR3 coding DNA: TGTGCCAGCAGTTTCCATGGGGCGAAGTACTTC.

J is TRBJ1-4 and V is TRBV13, with TRBD1 matching 8 bases. V was clipped by 5 bases and J by 6 bases; unmatched bases: 5. The CDR3 runs 14 residues. Germline CDR1 reads PRHDT; CDR2 reads FYEKMQ (reference sequence). The CDR3 spells CASSGRGRDEKLFF. The CDR3 DNA is TGTGCCAGCAGCGGCAGGGGGCGAGATGAAAAACTGTTTTTT.

This rearrangement joins TRBV5-6 to TRBJ1-4, with TRBD1 matching 9 bases. Trimming took 0 bases from V and 8 from J; bases not matched to a gene: 5. The germline V gene encodes CDR1 SGHDT and CDR2 YYEEEE. CDR3 length: 15 residues. In nucleotides, the CDR3 is TGTGCCAGCAGCTTGGTGTCGGACAGGGGAGAAAAACTGTTTTTT. It is translated as CASSLVSDRGEKLFF.

The CDR3 loop reads CASSIDQFGGETQYF. CDR3 sequence (DNA): TGTGCCAGTAGTATAGACCAATTTGGAGGAGAGACCCAGTACTTC. The chain uses TRBV19 and TRBJ2-5, with TRBD2 as a possible D gene (5 bases). V was pared by 0 bases and J by 4 bases, with 12 bases between. Germline V gene sequence: CDR1 LNHDA, CDR2 SQIVND (reference sequence). The CDR3 runs 15 residues.

The V gene is TRBV7-3, the J gene TRBJ2-2; 12 bases align to TRBD1. V trimming: 5 bases; J trimming: 4 bases; junction bases outside the gene matches: 11. CDR3 length: 18 residues. Per germline, CDR1 SGHTA and CDR2 FQGTGA. The CDR3 bases are TGTGCCAGCAGCCCGCGAAGGGGGACAGGGGGCTTCACCGGGGAGCTGTTTTTT. Amino acids: CASSPRRGTGGFTGELFF.

V and J are TRBV28 and TRBJ1-2; TRBD1 agrees at 10 bases. This CDR3 is 16 amino acids long. Germline loops: CDR1 MDHEN, CDR2 SYDVKM. J gave up 6 bases and V 6 bases, and 13 bases lay outside the gene matches. The CDR3 nucleotides are TGTGCCAGCAGGGGAACTGACAGGGGGCGTGGGGATGGCTACACCTTC. Its protein product is CASRGTDRGRGDGYTF.

V gene TRBV7-8 combines with J gene TRBJ2-2; 7 bases align to TRBD1. The CDR3 is 16 amino acids. The J segment lost 5 bases and the V segment lost 5 bases, leaving 11 bases of the junction unmatched. Germline V lookup: CDR1 SGHVS, CDR2 FQNEAQ. CDR3 nucleotides: TGTGCCAGCAGCGCCAGACCGGGACAGAGTACCGGGGAGCTGTTTTTT. Translation: CASSARPGQSTGELFF.

This clone was found a few times. The rearrangement uses TRBV19 and TRBJ1-2, with D possibly being TRBD1 (6 bases). CDR1 LNHDA and CDR2 SQIVND come from the germline V gene (reference sequence). V gave up 10 bases and J gave up 8 bases, with 14 bases separating them. The CDR3 runs 11 residues. The CDR3 sequence is CAIHWTVGYTF. CDR3 coding DNA: TGTGCCATCCATTGGACAGTAGGCTACACCTTC.

This sequence joins TRBV18 and TRBJ1-2; 7 positions agree with TRBD1. The junction had 10 bases not matched to a gene; V was cut back by 2 bases and J by 4 bases. This CDR3 spans 16 amino acids. The germline CDR1 and CDR2 sequences are KGHSH and LQKENI. CDR3 amino acids: CASSPANRQGAYGYTF. The CDR3 bases are TGTGCCAGCTCACCAGCGAATAGACAGGGCGCCTATGGCTACACCTTC.

The chain uses TRBV18 and TRBJ2-1, with a possible D match to TRBD1 (6 bases). Germline assignment: CDR1 KGHSH and CDR2 LQKENI. Trimming took off 4 bases at V and 8 bases at J, with 12 bases between the two ends. The CDR3 has 13 amino acids. The CDR3 nucleotides are TGTGCCAGCTCACAACAGGGAAAGGATGAGCAGTTCTTC. Encoded protein: CASSQQGKDEQFF. Full variable domain (remainder filled in from reference TRBV18 and TRBJ2-1): NAGVMQNPRHLVRRRGQEARLRCSPMKGHSHVYWYRQLPEEGLKFMVYLQKENIIDESGMPKERFSAEFPKEGPSILRIQQVVRGDSAAYFCASSQQGKDEQFFGPGTRLTVL.

J is TRBJ2-7 and V is TRBV7-6, with D maybe TRBD1 (6 bases). This CDR3 is 14 amino acids long. The germline V and J ends were trimmed by 0 bases and 2 bases, with 8 bases remaining between them. Germline CDR1 and CDR2: SGHVS and FNYEAQ. CDR3 sequence reads: CASSLAQGPYEQYF. In DNA, the CDR3 is TGTGCCAGCAGCTTAGCTCAGGGGCCCTACGAGCAGTACTTC.

This clone was detected only once. The CDR3 DNA follows: TGTGCCAGCAGCTTAAGGGGGAGGGAGGAAGTCTATGGCTACACCTTC. This gives the protein CASSLRGREEVYGYTF. V and J are TRBV5-8 and TRBJ1-2; D might be TRBD1 (6 bases). In germline, CDR1 is SGHTS, CDR2 YDEGEE. The CDR3 has 16 amino acids. The V end lost 2 bases, the J end lost 4 bases, and 18 bases lay between the germline ends.

The chain employs TRBV9 and TRBJ2-7, with 7 bases that match TRBD1. CDR1 and CDR2 from the germline V gene are SGDLS and YYNGEE. The CDR3 has 13 amino acids. V dropped 3 bases and J dropped 3; count of bases not matched to a gene: 3. CDR3 sequence (DNA): TGTGCCAGCAGCGCGGGACAGAGCTACGAGCAGTACTTC. The encoded protein is CASSAGQSYEQYF.

The chain recombines TRBV18 with TRBJ1-1, with 7 positions matching TRBD1. The junction had 3 bases not matched to a gene; V was cut back by 1 base and J by 1 base. The germline gives CDR1 KGHSH, CDR2 LQKENI. The CDR3 sequence is 15 residues long. The CDR3 loop reads CASSPQTGRNTEAFF. CDR3 coding DNA: TGTGCCAGCTCACCACAGACAGGGAGGAACACTGAAGCTTTCTTT.

There are a few counts of this clone. This chain connects TRBV2 to TRBJ1-5, with TRBD1 matching over 9 bases. The CDR3 has 15 amino acids. Germline lookup yields CDR1 SNHLY and CDR2 FYNNEI. V was pared by 5 bases and J by 3 bases, with 5 bases of the junction left unmatched. CDR3 in DNA: TGTGCCAGCAGTTCGACACAGGGGGCCAATCAGCCCCAGCATTTT. Translated, it gives CASSSTQGANQPQHF.

The genes are TRBV15 and TRBJ1-4, with D uncertain. This CDR3 spans 17 amino acids. Trimming removed 3 bases at V and 8 bases at J, with 22 bases between. The germline gives CDR1 LNHNV, CDR2 YYDKDF (reference sequence). CDR3 loop: CATSRREGANLGEKLFF. The DNA of the CDR3 is TGTGCCACCAGCAGGCGGGAGGGCGCAAACCTGGGGGAAAAACTGTTTTTT.